Listed below are T cell receptor beta chains from one sample, sequenced in a study of a mutant IDH1 vaccine in newly diagnosed glioma. Antigen specificity for these receptors is unknown. The protocol was immunoSEQ multiplex PCR, while the TCRdb copy is restricted to in-frame clones and leaves out a portion. Here the sample spans about 62,000 clones, roughly four fifths being singletons. The input for sequencing was PBMCs, taken from a glioma patient whose treatment included an IDH1 peptide vaccine. These receptor sequences come from a man younger than 45 with glioma. CDR3s include the opening cysteine and the closing phenylalanine or tryptophan. D genes are given only for firm matches. Only part of the rows carry a size: once, few, many, or a class if the clone is expanded.

V gene: TRBV7-6; J gene: TRBJ2-5; D gene: NA; clone size: few; CDR3 DNA: TGTGCCAGCAGCTTAGGTGTTCCCCAAGAGACCCAGTACTTC; CDR3 protein: CASSLGVPQETQYF
V gene: TRBV30; J gene: TRBJ1-1; D gene: TRBD1; clone size: few; CDR3 DNA: TGTGCCTGGAGTGAGGACAGGGTGAACACTGAAGCTTTCTTT; CDR3 protein: CAWSEDRVNTEAFF
V gene: TRBV6-1; J gene: TRBJ1-2; D gene: NA; clone size: NA; CDR3 DNA: TGTGCCAGCAGTGAAACGCAGTTCTATGGCTACACCTTC; CDR3 protein: CASSETQFYGYTF
V gene: TRBV28; J gene: TRBJ2-3; D gene: TRBD2; clone size: NA; CDR3 DNA: TGTGCCAGCAGTTTAAGGAGTAGCGGGGACGGCCGAATCACAGATACGCAGTATTTT; CDR3 protein: CASSLRSSGDGRITDTQYF
V gene: TRBV5-1; J gene: TRBJ2-1; D gene: TRBD1; clone size: NA; CDR3 DNA: TGCGCCAGCAGCTCCCGGGACAGGGGGCTAGGTGAGCAGTTCTTC; CDR3 protein: CASSSRDRGLGEQFF
V gene: TRBV27; J gene: TRBJ2-6; D gene: NA; clone size: once; CDR3 DNA: TGTGCCAGCAGTGACCGGAGCTCTGGGGCCAACGTCCTGACTTTC; CDR3 protein: CASSDRSSGANVLTF
V gene: TRBV19; J gene: TRBJ1-5; D gene: TRBD1; clone size: few; CDR3 DNA: TGTGCCAGTAGTATAGGTACAGGGGGTAAATTGAAGCCCCAGCATTTT; CDR3 protein: CASSIGTGGKLKPQHF
V gene: TRBV28; J gene: TRBJ1-1; D gene: NA; clone size: NA; CDR3 DNA: TGTGCCAGCAGTTTACGAGGCACTGAAGCTTTCTTT; CDR3 protein: CASSLRGTEAFF
V gene: TRBV30; J gene: TRBJ1-3; D gene: NA; clone size: NA; CDR3 DNA: TGTGCCTGGAGTAGCCTACTCGGAGGATACAACACCATATATTTT; CDR3 protein: CAWSSLLGGYNTIYF
V gene: TRBV23-1; J gene: TRBJ1-5; D gene: NA; clone size: NA; CDR3 DNA: TGCGCCAGCAGTCCCGCGGCCCAGCATTTT; CDR3 protein: CASSPAAQHF
V gene: TRBV2; J gene: TRBJ1-2; D gene: NA; clone size: once; CDR3 DNA: TGTGCCAGCAGGACAGAAGCTAACTATGGCTACACCTTC; CDR3 protein: CASRTEANYGYTF
V gene: TRBV19; J gene: TRBJ2-1; D gene: TRBD1; clone size: NA; CDR3 DNA: TGTGCCAGTAGTTCCCGACAGGGAAGAGGGGATGAGCAGTTCTTC; CDR3 protein: CASSSRQGRGDEQFF
V gene: TRBV7-9; J gene: TRBJ1-5; D gene: TRBD1; clone size: NA; CDR3 DNA: TGTGCCAGCAGCACTACAGGGGGAGTTCAGCCCCAGCATTTT; CDR3 protein: CASSTTGGVQPQHF
V gene: TRBV25-1; J gene: TRBJ1-1; D gene: NA; clone size: few; CDR3 DNA: TGTGCCAGCGCAAGGAGGATAGGGAACACTGAAGCTTTCTTT; CDR3 protein: CASARRIGNTEAFF
V gene: TRBV2; J gene: TRBJ2-3; D gene: NA; clone size: NA; CDR3 DNA: TGTGCCAGCAGGAAAAGTGGAGATACGCAGTATTTT; CDR3 protein: CASRKSGDTQYF